One sample yielded the 32 T cell receptor beta chains listed below, sequenced in a study of pediatric ulcerative colitis. Method: immunoSEQ multiplex PCR; TCRdb's copy keeps in-frame clones and lacks some. The sample includes tens of thousands of clones, 77% of them seen just once. What was sequenced was blood. The receptors derive from a boy younger than 18 with moderate ulcerative colitis.

The rearrangement links TRBV7-7 to TRBJ2-2; D is uncertain. The CDR3 runs to 15 residues. Germline V gene lookup returns CDR1 SSHAT and CDR2 FNYEAQ (reference sequence). With 1 base removed from V and 2 bases from J, the gap between germline ends came to 8 bases. CDR3 sequence: CASSLGQTNTGELFF. For the CDR3, the DNA is TGTGCCAGCAGCTTAGGGCAGACTAACACCGGGGAGCTGTTTTTT. The complete variable domain, with remaining parts taken from reference TRBV7-7 and TRBJ2-2, reads GAGVSQSPRYKVTKRGQDVTLRCDPISSHATLYWYQQALGQGPEFLTYFNYEAQPDKSGLPSDRFSAERPEGSISTLTIQRTEQRDSAMYRCASSLGQTNTGELFFGEGSRLTVL.

In this sample, this clone turned up a few times. The chain employs TRBV5-1 and TRBJ1-1; D remains ambiguous. Trimming pared 4 bases from V and 4 bases from J, leaving 11 bases between. The CDR3 totals 13 residues. CDR1 is SGHRS and CDR2 is YFSETQ in the germline V gene. The CDR3 loop reads CASSLRYGTEAFF. DNA for the CDR3: TGCGCCAGCAGCCTCCGGTACGGCACTGAAGCTTTCTTT.

CDR3 amino acids: CASSDKRAGGEGYTF. In DNA, the CDR3 is TGTGCCAGCAGTGATAAGAGGGCAGGGGGCGAGGGCTACACCTTC. The genes are TRBV2 and TRBJ1-2; the match to TRBD1 covers 8 bases. The V gene end was trimmed by 3 bases and the J gene end by 8 bases; junction bases not matched to a gene: 11. The CDR3 runs 15 residues. Germline V lookup: CDR1 SNHLY, CDR2 FYNNEI. Combining the CDR3 with reference TRBV2 and TRBJ1-2 gives the whole variable domain EPEVTQTPSHQVTQMGQEVILRCVPISNHLYFYWYRQILGQKVEFLVSFYNNEISEKSEIFDDQFSVERPDGSNFTLKIRSTKLEDSAMYFCASSDKRAGGEGYTFGSGTRLTVV.

In this sample, this clone turned up a few times. The rearrangement joins TRBV2 to TRBJ1-1; 9 bases agree with TRBD1. The V gene end was trimmed by 8 bases and the J gene end by 5 bases; junction bases not matched to a gene: 9. The length of the CDR3 is 14 residues. Germline values: CDR1 SNHLY, CDR2 FYNNEI. Written as DNA, the CDR3 is TGTGCCAGCGTGGACCGCGACAGGGGGACTGAAGCTTTCTTT. Its protein product is CASVDRDRGTEAFF.

This rearrangement joins TRBV9 to TRBJ2-7; TRBD2 is a possible D gene (6 bases). In germline, CDR1 is SGDLS, CDR2 YYNGEE. The CDR3 contains 15 residues. V dropped 0 bases and J dropped 2 bases, with 12 bases sitting between them. CDR3 bases: TGTGCCAGCAGCGTAGATAAGGGAGGCACCTACGAGCAGTACTTC. It yields the protein CASSVDKGGTYEQYF.

This clone has just one count. The chain has TRBV29-1 and TRBJ2-2; the match to TRBD2 covers 7 bases. Germline V lookup: CDR1 SQVTM, CDR2 ANQGSEA. Trimming removed 4 bases from V and 6 bases from J; junction bases left unmatched: 11. The CDR3 consists of 15 residues. CDR3 nucleotides: TGCAGCGTTGGATGGAACGGGAGGCCCCCCGGGGAGCTGTTTTTT. It codes for CSVGWNGRPPGELFF.

The CDR3 sequence is CASSSPGQGRIYEQYF. The CDR3 DNA reads as TGTGCCAGCAGTTCTCCGGGACAGGGGCGAATTTACGAGCAGTACTTC. V usage is TRBV6-5 and J usage is TRBJ2-7, with TRBD1 identical over 10 bases. The germline V gene encodes CDR1 MNHEY and CDR2 SVGAGI. The CDR3 is 16 residues long. V was clipped by 4 bases and J by 4 bases; unmatched bases: 10.

The chain has TRBV5-5 and TRBJ1-3; 8 positions match TRBD1. V lost 4 bases and J lost 4; bases outside the gene matches: 10. CDR1 is SGHKS, CDR2 YYEKEE, per germline (reference sequence). This CDR3 region has 16 residues. In DNA, the CDR3 is TGTGCCAGCAGCGGTAGACAGGGGACGGGCGGAAACACCATATATTTT. Encoded protein: CASSGRQGTGGNTIYF.

The chain couples TRBV11-2 to TRBJ1-1; D is possibly TRBD1 (6 bases). The CDR3 has 16 residues. Germline CDR1 is SGHAT and CDR2 is FQNNGV. Trimming left V 5 bases short and J 2 bases short, with 18 bases between. The CDR3 sequence is CASSQTGTNLNTEAFF. The DNA of the CDR3 is TGTGCCAGCAGCCAAACCGGGACAAATCTAAACACTGAAGCTTTCTTT.

The chain uses TRBV2 and TRBJ2-7, with TRBD2 matching 8 bases. The J segment lost 6 bases and the V segment lost 8 bases, leaving 18 bases of the junction unmatched. The CDR3 length is 16 residues. Germline V CDR1 and CDR2: SNHLY, FYNNEI. The DNA of the CDR3 is TGTGCCAGCCAATCCGGGGGGGGGACCCCTAATGCCGAGCAGTACTTC. Translated: CASQSGGGTPNAEQYF.

The rearrangement links TRBV10-3 to TRBJ2-5, with a tentative D call TRBD2 (7 bases). There are 14 residues in the CDR3. V was clipped by 2 bases and J by 4 bases, with 11 bases between them. Germline V gene data show CDR1 as ENHRY and CDR2 as SYGVKD. DNA of the CDR3: TGTGCCATCAGTGAGCCGAGGGGGGGAGAGACCCAGTACTTC. Amino acids: CAISEPRGGETQYF.

V gene TRBV7-2 combines with J gene TRBJ1-5; TRBD1 aligns across 8 bases. Per the germline V gene, CDR1 is SGHTA and CDR2 is FQGNSA. This CDR3 spans 15 amino acids. V lost 5 bases and J lost 1; bases outside the gene matches: 4. The CDR3 bases are TGTGCCAGCAGCACCCGGACAGGGAGCAATCAGCCCCAGCATTTT. It codes for CASSTRTGSNQPQHF.

This clone was detected only a few times. V gene TRBV5-4 combines with J gene TRBJ1-1; 7 bases align to TRBD1. CDR1 is SGHNT, CDR2 YYREEE, per germline (reference sequence). Trimming removed 4 bases from V and 0 bases from J; junction bases left unmatched: 9. This CDR3 region has 16 residues. Here the CDR3 DNA reads TGTGCCAGCAGCCCAAGGGACAGACTCATGAACACTGAAGCTTTCTTT. This sequence encodes CASSPRDRLMNTEAFF.

This clone was counted only a few times. The J gene is TRBJ1-1, the V gene TRBV7-3, with TRBD1 identical over 7 bases. CDR1 is SGHTA, CDR2 FQGTGA, per germline. The CDR3 sequence is 14 residues long. The J segment lost 11 bases and the V segment lost 3 bases, leaving 12 bases of the junction unmatched. The CDR3 loop is CASSFNTGATGAFF. In DNA, the CDR3 is TGTGCCAGCAGCTTTAATACAGGGGCGACTGGGGCTTTCTTT.

The rearrangement uses TRBV7-2 and TRBJ1-2, with D possibly being TRBD1 (5 bases). Germline V CDR1 and CDR2: SGHTA, FQGNSA. Trimming pared 3 bases from V and 8 bases from J, leaving 19 bases between. The CDR3 is made up of 15 amino acids. In DNA form, the CDR3 reads TGTGCCAGCAGCTTCGGGTACAGGCAAGGGGAGGGCTACACCTTC. Translating gives CASSFGYRQGEGYTF.

The chain employs TRBV15 and TRBJ1-1; no definite D call. CDR1 LNHNV and CDR2 YYDKDF come from the germline V gene (reference sequence). The CDR3 consists of 16 residues. Trimming removed 0 bases at V and 0 bases at J, with 11 bases between. CDR3 in DNA: TGTGCCACCAGCAGAGAACAAGTCCTCATGAACACTGAAGCTTTCTTT. This gives the protein CATSREQVLMNTEAFF.

The gene calls are TRBV19 and TRBJ1-2; no reliable D call. This CDR3 is built from 16 residues. The ends were cut back, 4 bases at V and 5 bases at J, with 20 bases in the middle. The V gene's germline CDR1 is LNHDA and CDR2 SQIVND (reference sequence). The DNA for the CDR3 is TGTGCCAGTAGTAGTGTCGGAGAAAGCAACTTGTATGGCTACACCTTC. Its protein is CASSSVGESNLYGYTF.

The chain recombines TRBV7-9 with TRBJ2-7, with 10 bases matching TRBD2. This CDR3 is 16 amino acids long. In germline, CDR1 is SEHNR, CDR2 FQNEAQ (reference sequence). V dropped 1 base and J dropped 0; count of bases not matched to a gene: 3. CDR3 amino acids: CASSLEASGSSYEQYF. DNA of the CDR3: TGTGCCAGCAGCTTAGAGGCTAGCGGGAGCTCCTACGAGCAGTACTTC.

This clone turned up a few times. V and J are TRBV5-4 and TRBJ2-7; a weak D match, TRBD2 (6 bases). The germline CDR1 and CDR2 sequences are SGHNT and YYREEE (reference sequence). Between the trimmed V and J ends, which lost 4 bases and 1 base, there was a span of 15 bases. The CDR3 length is 15 residues. Written as DNA, the CDR3 is TGTGCCAGCAGCGAATTTCTGGGGGGATCCTACGAGCAGTACTTC. It is translated as CASSEFLGGSYEQYF.

The chain links TRBV19 to TRBJ2-3, with a tentative D call TRBD1 (6 bases). The CDR3 loop spans 15 amino acids. Per germline, CDR1 LNHDA and CDR2 SQIVND (reference sequence). Deletions cut 8 bases from V and 2 bases from J, with 17 bases between. In DNA, the CDR3 is TGTGCCAGTCTCGGGTGGGACAACGACACAGATACGCAGTATTTT. This codes for CASLGWDNDTDTQYF.

V is TRBV2 and J is TRBJ2-7, with D tentatively TRBD1 (5 bases). Germline CDR1 reads SNHLY; CDR2 reads FYNNEI. Between the trimmed V and J ends, which lost 6 bases and 1 base, there was a span of 13 bases. The CDR3 loop spans 14 amino acids. The DNA for the CDR3 is TGTGCCAGCAGGCCTGGGGCCCTTTCCTACGAGCAGTACTTC. Its protein is CASRPGALSYEQYF.

In its sample, this clone was seen once. The CDR3 nucleotides are TGTGCTAGTGGTCAGGACGGAGAAGTAAAAGAGACCCAGTACTTC. This encodes CASGQDGEVKETQYF. The chain carries TRBV12-5 and TRBJ2-5; D not resolved. Looked up from germline, CDR1 is LGHNT and CDR2 is FRNRAP. V was pared by 5 bases and J by 3 bases, with 16 bases between. This CDR3 has 15 amino acids.

The genes are TRBV30 and TRBJ2-7; the D gene is possibly TRBD2 (6 bases). The CDR3 length is 15 residues. In germline, CDR1 is GTSNPN, CDR2 SVGIG (reference sequence). Trimming took off 2 bases at V and 0 bases at J, with 14 bases between the two ends. The CDR3 spells CAWSQVLGLSYEQYF. CDR3 DNA sequence: TGTGCCTGGAGTCAGGTATTGGGACTCTCCTACGAGCAGTACTTC. The full variable domain, completed using reference TRBV30 and TRBJ2-7, is SQTIHQWPATLVQPVGSPLSLECTVEGTSNPNLYWYRQAAGRGLQLLFYSVGIGQISSEVPQNLSASRPQDRQFILSSKKLLLSDSGFYLCAWSQVLGLSYEQYFGPGTRLTVT.

In its sample, this clone was seen a few times. V gene TRBV29-1 combines with J gene TRBJ1-2, with a possible D match to TRBD1 (5 bases). Germline V gene data show CDR1 as SQVTM and CDR2 as ANQGSEA. The germline V and J ends were trimmed by 1 base and 4 bases, with 10 bases remaining between them. The CDR3 totals 13 residues. This chain's CDR3 is CSVEGQGSYGYTF. CDR3 sequence (DNA): TGCAGCGTTGAAGGGCAGGGATCCTATGGCTACACCTTC.

The V and J genes are TRBV19 and TRBJ1-5; D unclear. CDR3 size: 13 residues. V was pared by 6 bases and J by 7 bases, with 13 bases between. Germline values: CDR1 LNHDA, CDR2 SQIVND (reference sequence). The CDR3 loop reads CASSTPAAQPQHF. Here the CDR3 DNA reads TGTGCCAGTAGCACTCCAGCTGCCCAGCCCCAGCATTTT. Using reference TRBV19 and TRBJ1-5 for the parts outside the CDR3, the full variable domain is DGGITQSPKYLFRKEGQNVTLSCEQNLNHDAMYWYRQDPGQGLRLIYYSQIVNDFQKGDIAEGYSVSREKKESFPLTVTSAQKNPTAFYLCASSTPAAQPQHFGDGTRLSIL.

J is TRBJ1-3 and V is TRBV2; D gene unclear. Trimming removed 7 bases at V and 4 bases at J, with 8 bases between. CDR1 is SNHLY and CDR2 is FYNNEI in the germline V gene. This CDR3 region has 12 residues. In DNA, the CDR3 is TGTGCCAGCACAAGGGTCGGAAACACCATATATTTT. Its translation is CASTRVGNTIYF.

The genes are TRBV30 and TRBJ2-7; D unresolved. The CDR3 is 13 amino acids. V was clipped by 3 bases and J by 2 bases, with 11 bases between them. The V gene's germline CDR1 is GTSNPN and CDR2 SVGIG (reference sequence). The CDR3 sequence: CAWRWGTTYEQYF. The DNA for the CDR3 is TGTGCCTGGAGATGGGGAACGACCTACGAGCAGTACTTC.

CDR3 nucleotide sequence: TGCGCCAGCAGCTTGGAAGGCCCCGGGTACAATGAGCAGTTCTTC. This gives the protein CASSLEGPGYNEQFF. The chain links TRBV5-1 to TRBJ2-1, with unresolved D. The V gene lost 0 bases and the J gene lost 4 bases, with 11 bases spanning the gap. This CDR3 has 15 residues. The germline V gene has CDR1 SGHRS and CDR2 YFSETQ.

This clone came up a few times. The genes are TRBV5-6 and TRBJ1-1; the D is unclear. The CDR3 runs to 14 residues. Trimming stripped 2 bases from V and 4 bases from J, with 12 bases between. CDR1 and CDR2 (germline): SGHDT, YYEEEE. The CDR3, as DNA: TGTGCCAGCAGCTTCCCCCAACAGCCCACTGAAGCTTTCTTT. Encoded protein: CASSFPQQPTEAFF.

The chain is built from TRBV4-2 and TRBJ1-1, with TRBD1 matching over 8 bases. The CDR3 spans 15 residues. The ends lost 5 bases at V and 0 bases at J; junction bases unmatched: 5. The germline gives CDR1 LGHNA, CDR2 YNFKEQ. CDR3 sequence: CASSSHRGLNTEAFF. The CDR3 nucleotides are TGTGCCAGCAGCAGTCACAGGGGGTTGAACACTGAAGCTTTCTTT.

V and J are TRBV6-5 and TRBJ2-1; possibly TRBD1 for D (5 bases). The CDR3 contains 14 residues. V lost 1 base, J lost 8 bases, and 12 bases lay in between. Germline V lookup: CDR1 MNHEY, CDR2 SVGAGI. CDR3 in amino acids: CASSYWQGEDEQFF. The CDR3, as DNA: TGTGCCAGCAGTTACTGGCAGGGTGAGGATGAGCAGTTCTTC.

The chain joins TRBV15 to TRBJ1-1; weak D call: TRBD1 (6 bases). The CDR3 is made up of 15 amino acids. Trimming pared 1 base from V and 0 bases from J, leaving 9 bases between. Germline-derived CDR1 and CDR2 are LNHNV and YYDKDF (reference sequence). CDR3 bases: TGTGCCACCAGCAGAGTCGACAGGATGAACACTGAAGCTTTCTTT. Its protein product is CATSRVDRMNTEAFF.